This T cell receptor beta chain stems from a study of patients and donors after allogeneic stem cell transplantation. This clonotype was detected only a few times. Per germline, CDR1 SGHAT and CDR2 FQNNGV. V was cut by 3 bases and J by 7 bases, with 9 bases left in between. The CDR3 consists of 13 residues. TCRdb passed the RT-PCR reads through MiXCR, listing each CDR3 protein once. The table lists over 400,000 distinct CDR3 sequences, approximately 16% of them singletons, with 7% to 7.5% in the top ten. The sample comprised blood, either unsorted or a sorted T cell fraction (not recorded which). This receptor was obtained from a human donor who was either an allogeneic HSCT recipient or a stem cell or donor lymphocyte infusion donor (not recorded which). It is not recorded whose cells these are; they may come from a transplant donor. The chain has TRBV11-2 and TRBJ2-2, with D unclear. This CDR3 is CASSFPKGGELFF. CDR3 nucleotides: TGTGCCAGCAGCTTCCCCAAGGGCGGGGAGCTGTTTTTT.